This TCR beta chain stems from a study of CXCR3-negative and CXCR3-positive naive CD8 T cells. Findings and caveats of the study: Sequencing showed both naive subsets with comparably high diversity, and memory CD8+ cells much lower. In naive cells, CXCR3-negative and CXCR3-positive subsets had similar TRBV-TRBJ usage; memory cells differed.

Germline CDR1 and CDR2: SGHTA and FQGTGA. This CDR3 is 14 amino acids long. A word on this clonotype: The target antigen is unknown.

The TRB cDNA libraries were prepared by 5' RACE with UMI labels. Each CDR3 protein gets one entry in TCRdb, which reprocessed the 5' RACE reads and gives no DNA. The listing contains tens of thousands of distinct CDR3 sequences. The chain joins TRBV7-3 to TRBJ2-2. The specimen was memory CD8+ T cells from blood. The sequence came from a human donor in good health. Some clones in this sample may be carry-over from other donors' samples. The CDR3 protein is CASSWGWNTGELFF.